The 11 T cell receptor beta chains in this list originate from one sample, sequenced in a study of blood T cell repertoires in COVID-19. Profiled with immunoSEQ multiplex PCR; TCRdb holds only in-frame clones, not every one. The sample has some 490,000 clones; over 75% are singletons. The sample was peripheral blood. The receptors shown here come from a human donor in a cohort sampled during active COVID-19.

V usage is TRBV28 and J usage is TRBJ2-3; 8 bases align to TRBD1. CDR3 length: 16 residues. Germline V gene sequence: CDR1 MDHEN, CDR2 SYDVKM. With 3 bases clipped from V and 4 bases from J, the junction kept 9 bases outside the gene matches. CDR3 in amino acids: CASSLIGQGLADTQYF. The CDR3, as DNA: TGTGCCAGCAGTTTGATCGGACAGGGTTTGGCAGATACGCAGTATTTT.

The chain uses TRBV6-2 or TRBV6-3 and TRBJ1-2; D is unresolved. Per the germline V gene, CDR1 is MNHEY and CDR2 is SVGEGT. With 6 bases removed from V and 9 bases from J, the gap between germline ends came to 14 bases. CDR3 length equals 12 residues. CDR3 residues: CASSSTVWRYTF. In nucleotides, the CDR3 is TGTGCCAGCAGCTCCACAGTTTGGCGCTACACCTTC.

The table lists this clone with a count of one. This chain links TRBV5-8 with TRBJ2-7, with 8 bases identical to TRBD1. Germline CDR1 SGHTS, CDR2 YDEGEE. This CDR3 is built from 14 residues. J was trimmed by 5 bases and V by 3 bases; bases with no gene match: 7. The CDR3 nucleotides read TGTGCCAGCAGCTATGACAGGGGAAGCGACGAGCAGTACTTC. This sequence encodes CASSYDRGSDEQYF. Full variable domain (outside the CDR3, taken from reference TRBV5-8 and TRBJ2-7): EAGVTQSPTHLIKTRGQQATLRCSPISGHTSVYWYQQALGLGLQFLLWYDEGEERNRGNFPPRFSGRQFPNYSSELNVNALELEDSALYLCASSYDRGSDEQYFGPGTRLTVT.

This clone was seen a handful of times. The chain has TRBV9 and TRBJ2-5; the match to TRBD1 covers 9 bases. CDR1 and CDR2 from the germline V gene are SGDLS and YYNGEE. The V and J ends lost 3 bases and 5 bases, in that order; junction bases with no gene match: 8. The CDR3 runs 15 residues. As DNA, the CDR3 is TGTGCCAGCAGCGCAAACAGGGGGCCCGGGGAGACCCAGTACTTC. Translating gives CASSANRGPGETQYF.

This chain links TRBV19 with TRBJ1-2; D gene uncertain. Trimming cost V 6 bases and J 2 bases, with 16 bases left between them. This CDR3 region has 15 residues. Germline CDR1 LNHDA, CDR2 SQIVND (reference sequence). CDR3 protein: CASSPLKAENYGYTF. The CDR3 nucleotides read TGTGCCAGTAGCCCACTCAAGGCGGAGAACTATGGCTACACCTTC.

This clone occurred a few times. The V call is TRBV9, the J call TRBJ1-2, with 7 bases aligning to TRBD1. The CDR3 has 14 amino acids. CDR1 SGDLS and CDR2 YYNGEE come from the germline V gene. The V and J ends lost 4 bases and 0 bases, in that order; junction bases with no gene match: 3. The CDR3 nucleotides read TGTGCCAGCAGCCCGACAGGGACTAACTATGGCTACACCTTC. This encodes CASSPTGTNYGYTF.

V is TRBV11-2 and J is TRBJ2-1; 8 bases line up with TRBD2. Trimming took 4 bases from V and 7 from J; bases not matched to a gene: 6. Germline assignment: CDR1 SGHAT and CDR2 FQNNGV. The CDR3 spans 14 residues. The CDR3: CASSSWTSPNEQFF. DNA for the CDR3: TGTGCCAGCAGCTCCTGGACTAGCCCTAATGAGCAGTTCTTC.

CDR3 nucleotides: TGTGCCAGCCGTGGAGGGAGTGGCACAGATACGCAGTATTTT. Its protein product is CASRGGSGTDTQYF. The V call is TRBV11-2, the J call TRBJ2-3; D perhaps matches TRBD2 (6 bases). Germline CDR1 reads SGHAT; CDR2 reads FQNNGV. The CDR3 sequence is 14 residues long. V was shortened by 8 bases and J by 1 base, with 13 bases between the two germline ends. Supplemented by reference TRBV11-2 and TRBJ2-3, the full variable domain reads EAGVAQSPRYKIIEKRQSVAFWCNPISGHATLYWYQQILGQGPKLLIQFQNNGVVDDSQLPKDRFSAERLKGVDSTLKIQPAKLEDSAVYLCASRGGSGTDTQYFGPGTRLTVL.

This rearrangement joins TRBV12-3 or TRBV12-4 to TRBJ2-7; TRBD1 agrees at 7 bases. The CDR3 is 13 amino acids. V was pared by 6 bases and J by 5 bases, with 7 bases of the junction left unmatched. In DNA, the CDR3 is TGTGCCAGCAGAAAGACAGGGTCCAACGAGCAGTACTTC. Translated, it gives CASRKTGSNEQYF.

The rearrangement links TRBV6-4 to TRBJ1-4; D unclear. Germline CDR1 reads MRHNA; CDR2 reads SNTAGT. The CDR3 sequence is 17 residues long. V was trimmed by 0 bases and J by 4 bases, leaving 15 bases between them. The DNA of the CDR3 is TGTGCCAGCAGTGACTCGGCGGGTGCGCGGATTAATGAAAAACTGTTTTTT. Translation: CASSDSAGARINEKLFF.

The V gene is TRBV21-1, the J gene TRBJ2-3; the table's TRBD2 call for D was not verified on the DNA. TRBV21-1 is shown as a pseudogene. This CDR3 spans 15 amino acids. The CDR3 reads CASSKAAIIPDTQYF. Here the CDR3 DNA reads TGTGCCAGCAGCAAAGCAGCAATAATCCCAGATACGCAGTATTTT.